This T cell receptor (beta chain) was retrieved from a study of T-cell reconstitution after alpha-beta-depleted transplantation in children. There are 17 residues in the CDR3. Trimming removed 5 bases from V and 7 bases from J; junction bases left unmatched: 14. Germline CDR1 and CDR2: MNHEY and SVGEGT. This clonotype has at least ten counts. Construction of the TCRbeta library involved unique molecular identifiers. One entry per CDR3 protein, called by TCRdb with MiXCR from the PCR reads. The repertoire holds about 350,000 distinct CDR3 sequences, 13% seen once, with 4.3% in the top ten. The starting material was PBMCs, obtained from the stem cell graft. The genes are TRBV6-2 or TRBV6-3 and TRBJ2-1; 10 positions match TRBD2. This clonotype originated in a human donor who donated a stem cell graft to a child with Fanconi anemia. The CDR3 loop reads CASSRNRVRSGGNEQFF. The DNA of the CDR3 is TGTGCCAGCAGTCGAAATCGAGTTCGTAGCGGGGGGAATGAGCAGTTCTTC.